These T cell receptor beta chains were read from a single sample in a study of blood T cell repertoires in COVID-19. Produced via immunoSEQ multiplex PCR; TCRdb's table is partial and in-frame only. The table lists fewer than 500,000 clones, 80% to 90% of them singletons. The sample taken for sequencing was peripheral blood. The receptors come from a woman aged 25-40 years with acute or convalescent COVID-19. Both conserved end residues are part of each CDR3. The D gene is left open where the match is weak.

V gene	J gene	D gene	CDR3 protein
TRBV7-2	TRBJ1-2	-	CASSLVLFGLHVNYGYTF
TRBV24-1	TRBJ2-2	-	CATSDPHRSGTGELFF
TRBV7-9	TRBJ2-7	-	CASSPGQNEQYF
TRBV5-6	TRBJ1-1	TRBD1	CASSSRQGNTEAFF
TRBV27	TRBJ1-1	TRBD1	CASRAGGQNTEAFF
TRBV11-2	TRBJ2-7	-	CATVGAPFEQYF
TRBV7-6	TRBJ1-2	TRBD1	CASSPSSGTEYGYTF
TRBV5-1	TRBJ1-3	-	CASSRDRGNGNTIYF
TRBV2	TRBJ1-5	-	CASSMNAGWNQPQHF
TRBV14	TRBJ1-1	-	CASSQDFGESGRGTEAFF
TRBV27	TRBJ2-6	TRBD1	CASSLWGQGAAGANVLTF
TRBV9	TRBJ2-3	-	CASSVETVSTDTQYF
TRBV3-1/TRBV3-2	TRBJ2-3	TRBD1	CASSPYRAGRQGTQYF
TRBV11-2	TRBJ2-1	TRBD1	CASLGTGVSDEQFF
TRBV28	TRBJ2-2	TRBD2	CASSFLERGTGELFF
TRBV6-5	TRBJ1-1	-	CASSYSGGNTEAFF
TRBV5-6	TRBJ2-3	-	CASSLAGDTQYF
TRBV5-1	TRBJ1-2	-	CASSLAMSQPPYGYTF
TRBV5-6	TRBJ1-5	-	CASSFWGGQPQHF
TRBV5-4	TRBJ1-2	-	CASSLQGANYGYTF
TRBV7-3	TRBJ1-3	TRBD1	CASSSTGGPGNTIYF
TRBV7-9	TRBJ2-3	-	CASSLVETDTQYF
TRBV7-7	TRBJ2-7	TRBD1	CASSYIQPTGGSLYEQYF
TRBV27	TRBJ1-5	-	CASSSRREGQPQHF
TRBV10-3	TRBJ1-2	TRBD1	CATGTGGEYGYTF
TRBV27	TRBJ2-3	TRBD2	CASSLLIGGGAGTDTQYF
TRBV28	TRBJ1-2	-	CASSLGGGRGYTF
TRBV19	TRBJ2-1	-	CASSIGGGKFF
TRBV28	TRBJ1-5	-	CASSLRGEDQPQHF
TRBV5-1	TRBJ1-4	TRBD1	CASSPGTAVTNEKLFF
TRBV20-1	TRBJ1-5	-	CSASGLSNQPQHF
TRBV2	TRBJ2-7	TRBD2	CASREWTSGDDEQYF
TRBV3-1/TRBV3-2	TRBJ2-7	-	CASSQGLVSSYEQYF
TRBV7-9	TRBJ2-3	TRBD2	CASSPGLAGEPF
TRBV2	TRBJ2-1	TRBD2	CASSWSLAGDFLDPGEQFF
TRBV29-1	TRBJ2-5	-	CSVEGGAGRSTQYF
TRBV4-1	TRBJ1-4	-	CASSQDKDTLKGEKLFF